The 18 T cell receptor beta chains below all came from one sample that was sequenced in a study of CD8 T cells in ankylosing spondylitis. TCRdb re-called the 5' RACE reads through MiXCR, storing one row per CDR3 protein. The sample holds about 36,000 distinct CDR3 sequences, around an eighth seen once. The specimen sequenced was synovial fluid, either unsorted or a sorted T cell fraction (not recorded which). The receptors here all came from a male donor with ankylosing spondylitis.

This clonotype was recorded many times. In DNA, the CDR3 is TGCGCCAGCAGCTTGGTATGGGGTGAGCAGTTCTTC. It translates to CASSLVWGEQFF. The chain links TRBV5-1 to TRBJ2-1; no definite D call. CDR1 and CDR2 (germline): SGHRS, YFSETQ. V was pared by 0 bases and J by 9 bases, with 7 bases between. The CDR3 loop spans 12 amino acids.

This clonotype occurred many times. The chain joins TRBV7-2 to TRBJ2-1; 7 bases align to TRBD2. The CDR3 runs to 16 residues. V shed 6 bases and J 4 bases; nucleotides not matched to a gene: 12. Germline CDR1 is SGHTA and CDR2 is FQGNSA. The CDR3 spells CASRGLAEPSYNEQFF. The CDR3 DNA follows: TGTGCCAGCAGGGGCCTAGCGGAACCCTCGTACAATGAGCAGTTCTTC.

In its sample, this clonotype was seen a few times. The V and J genes are TRBV4-3 and TRBJ1-2; 10 nucleotides match TRBD1. The CDR3 extends over 14 amino acids. V lost 4 bases, J lost 6 bases, and 5 bases stayed unmatched. CDR1 and CDR2 (germline): LGHNA, YSLEER. This CDR3 is CASSRDRGRDGYTF. For the CDR3, the DNA is TGCGCCAGCAGCCGAGACAGGGGGCGCGATGGCTACACCTTC.

V is TRBV28 and J is TRBJ1-4, with D uncertain. This CDR3 region has 14 residues. The germline V and J ends were trimmed by 9 bases and 2 bases, with 13 bases remaining between them. Germline V lookup: CDR1 MDHEN, CDR2 SYDVKM. The CDR3 region has the DNA TGTGCCAGTAAGAACGCGGGGACTAATGAAAAACTGTTTTTT. This translates into CASKNAGTNEKLFF.

The chain couples TRBV5-6 to TRBJ2-7, with unresolved D. The CDR3 contains 16 residues. Germline V gives CDR1 SGHDT, CDR2 YYEEEE. V shed 1 base and J shed 2 bases, with 16 bases lying between them. Written as DNA, the CDR3 is TGTGCCAGCAGCTTGAAGGCAGGTTCTTTTCCCTACGAGCAGTACTTC. Protein product: CASSLKAGSFPYEQYF.

This clonotype has just a few counts. In nucleotides, the CDR3 is TGTGCCAGCAGCCAGGGTGCGTACGGGCTTACCTACGAGCAGTACTTC. Protein product: CASSQGAYGLTYEQYF. This chain joins TRBV7-2 and TRBJ2-7; D is perhaps TRBD1 (5 bases). The CDR3 totals 16 residues. Germline CDR1 is SGHTA and CDR2 is FQGNSA. V shed 5 bases and J shed 2 bases, with 19 bases lying between them.

The gene calls are TRBV20-1 and TRBJ2-1, with D possibly matching TRBD2 (6 bases). The ends were cut back, 6 bases at V and 2 bases at J, with 17 bases in the middle. The CDR3 loop spans 15 amino acids. Germline CDR1 and CDR2: DFQATT and SNEGSKA (reference sequence). For the CDR3, the DNA is TGCAGTGCCACGCATGGGGGGAGAACCTACAATGAGCAGTTCTTC. Translating it yields CSATHGGRTYNEQFF.

In its sample, this clonotype was seen a few times. The chain uses TRBV27 and TRBJ1-6; D remains unclear. The CDR3 has 17 amino acids. Trimming cost V 5 bases and J 0 bases, with 14 bases left between them. Germline V gives CDR1 MNHEY, CDR2 SMNVEV (reference sequence). As DNA, the CDR3 is TGTGCCAGCAGTCTAAGGGCCACGAGCTCCTATAATTCACCCCTCCACTTT. Its protein is CASSLRATSSYNSPLHF.

This clonotype was seen at least ten times. The rearrangement uses TRBV6-2 or TRBV6-3 and TRBJ2-2; 7 nucleotides line up with TRBD1. Germline CDR1 reads MNHEY; CDR2 reads SVGEGT. Trimming at V came to 2 bases and at J to 5 bases, leaving 2 bases not matched to a gene. The CDR3 is 14 amino acids. For the CDR3, the DNA is TGTGCCAGCAGTTACGACAGGGAGACCGGGGAGCTGTTTTTT. Amino acid sequence: CASSYDRETGELFF.

This clonotype was seen at least ten times. The chain links TRBV11-2 to TRBJ2-7; no clear D gene. The CDR3 length is 13 residues. Trimming shortened V by 2 bases and J by 4 bases, and 9 bases separated the two germline ends. Germline V gives CDR1 SGHAT, CDR2 FQNNGV. The CDR3 here is CASSLSPLYEQYF. DNA of the CDR3: TGTGCCAGCAGCTTATCCCCTTTGTACGAGCAGTACTTC.

J is TRBJ2-3 and V is TRBV28; TRBD2 agrees at 8 bases. The germline V gene has CDR1 MDHEN and CDR2 SYDVKM. The CDR3 is 17 amino acids. V shed 2 bases and J 1 base; nucleotides not matched to a gene: 8. As DNA, the CDR3 is TGTGCCAGCAGTTTACCGCCGGGGGGGGATGGCACAGATACGCAGTATTTT. Protein: CASSLPPGGDGTDTQYF.

This clonotype appeared a few times. The chain uses TRBV4-3 and TRBJ2-1, with D perhaps matching TRBD1 (6 bases). The CDR3 totals 16 residues. The V gene's germline CDR1 is LGHNA and CDR2 YSLEER. V lost 3 bases and J 7 bases, leaving 19 bases between the germline ends. The CDR3 DNA reads as TGCGCCAGCAGCCACCAGACAGGTCCGGTAACAAATGAGCAGTTCTTC. Translating it yields CASSHQTGPVTNEQFF.

Only a few counts were recorded for this clonotype. The DNA is left out, because the CDR3 cannot be placed on it with certainty; the CDR3 is given as TCRdb lists it. The gene calls are TRBV20-1 and TRBJ2-5; the table's D call, TRBD2, was not checked against the DNA. The CDR3 extends over 18 residues, inclusive of both ends. Per the germline V gene, CDR1 is DFQATT and CDR2 is SNEGSKA (reference sequence). The CDR3 protein is CSASGIFVQLADRLTQYF.

This clonotype was found many times. This chain connects TRBV20-1 to TRBJ2-5; TRBD2 matches 12 bases. The germline V gene has CDR1 DFQATT and CDR2 SNEGSKA (reference sequence). The ends lost 3 bases at V and 3 bases at J; junction bases unmatched: 8. CDR3 length: 16 residues. CDR3 residues: CSARGPRLAGEETQYF. CDR3 sequence (DNA): TGCAGTGCTAGGGGACCGAGACTAGCGGGAGAAGAGACCCAGTACTTC.

This clonotype was found a few times. This rearrangement joins TRBV7-8 to TRBJ2-7; tentatively, D is TRBD2 (5 bases). V shed 4 bases and J shed 4 bases, with 14 bases lying between them. This CDR3 contains 14 residues. Germline values: CDR1 SGHVS, CDR2 FQNEAQ. CDR3 bases: TGTGCCAGCAGCTCCTCCGGGATAACATACGAGCAGTACTTC. Protein: CASSSSGITYEQYF.

This clonotype was counted many times. The J gene is TRBJ2-2, the V gene TRBV9; tentatively, D is TRBD2 (5 bases). Trimming took 0 bases from V and 0 from J, leaving 12 bases between them. Per the germline V gene, CDR1 is SGDLS and CDR2 is YYNGEE. There are 17 residues in the CDR3. CDR3 residues: CASSVDMRATNTGELFF. CDR3 sequence (DNA): TGTGCCAGCAGCGTAGACATGAGGGCCACGAACACCGGGGAGCTGTTTTTT.

Many counts were recorded for this clonotype. The chain employs TRBV9 and TRBJ2-7, with D perhaps matching TRBD1 (5 bases). V lost 3 bases and J lost 6, with 13 bases in between. Germline assignment: CDR1 SGDLS and CDR2 YYNGEE. The CDR3 runs to 13 residues. CDR3 in DNA: TGTGCCAGCAGCGCCCCATCTAGGGGCGAGCAGTACTTC. Amino acids: CASSAPSRGEQYF.

The rearrangement links TRBV6-6 to TRBJ2-7, with 7 bases identical to TRBD1. V lost 10 bases, J lost 4 bases, and 10 bases stayed unmatched. The CDR3 is made up of 13 amino acids. Per the germline V gene, CDR1 is MNHNY and CDR2 is SVGAGI (reference sequence). In nucleotides, the CDR3 is TGTGCCACCAGGGAAGACAGGGCGTACGAGCAGTACTTC. This codes for CATREDRAYEQYF.